A selection of T cell receptor beta chains follows, all from one sample in a study of TIL therapy for anti-PD-1-resistant metastatic lung cancer. Assay: immunoSEQ multiplex PCR; the TCRdb copy retains only in-frame clones and omits some. Of tens of thousands of clones listed, around 64% are singletons. The starting material was tumor tissue, obtained at baseline. These receptors all stem from a person between 25 and 80 years old with non-small cell lung cancer. The CDR3 runs from the conserved cysteine through the conserved F or W. D genes are given only for firm matches. Only some rows state a clone size, as once, few, many or a class for expanded clones.

>-|TRBV9|-|TRBJ1-1
CASSRPLNTEAFF
TGTGCCAGCAGCCGTCCCCTGAACACTGAAGCTTTCTTT
>few|TRBV9|TRBD1|TRBJ2-2
CASSPGTGPGELFF
TGTGCCAGCAGTCCCGGGACAGGGCCCGGGGAGCTGTTTTTT
>few|TRBV7-8|-|TRBJ1-3
CASSPLGEAGNTIYF
TGTGCCAGCAGCCCACTGGGGGAGGCTGGAAACACCATATATTTT
>-|TRBV7-6|-|TRBJ2-7
CASSLEHGQSYEQYF
TGTGCCAGCAGCTTAGAGCACGGCCAGTCCTACGAGCAGTACTTC
>medium-sized|TRBV2|-|TRBJ2-7
CASSESGHGSYEQYF
TGTGCCAGCAGTGAATCAGGGCACGGGTCCTACGAGCAGTACTTC
>once|TRBV19|-|TRBJ1-2
CASSTPVGRGNGYTF
TGTGCCAGTAGTACCCCCGTAGGCAGGGGCAATGGCTACACCTTC
>-|TRBV9|-|TRBJ2-2
CASSVTGVTGELFF
TGTGCCAGCAGCGTAACCGGGGTCACCGGGGAGCTGTTTTTT
>-|TRBV5-6|-|TRBJ2-2
CASSFPGRSGELFF
TGTGCCAGCAGCTTTCCAGGGCGGTCCGGGGAGCTGTTTTTT
>few|TRBV9|TRBD2|TRBJ2-2
CASSVESGKGGELFF
TGTGCCAGCAGCGTAGAAAGCGGGAAGGGCGGGGAGCTGTTTTTT
>few|TRBV5-4|TRBD2|TRBJ2-5
CASSFSGGAYETQYF
TGTGCCAGCAGCTTTAGCGGGGGGGCCTATGAGACCCAGTACTTC
>-|TRBV10-3|TRBD1|TRBJ2-1
CAIKTQGERNNEQFF
TGTGCCATCAAAACCCAGGGGGAGCGTAACAATGAGCAGTTCTTC
>-|TRBV15|TRBD2|TRBJ2-5
CATSTRLAGGRETQYF
TGTGCCACCAGCACAAGACTAGCGGGAGGGAGGGAGACCCAGTACTTC
>-|TRBV9|TRBD2|TRBJ2-2
CASRKTGGTGELFF
TGTGCCAGCAGGAAGACGGGAGGGACCGGGGAGCTGTTTTTT
>once|TRBV28|-|TRBJ2-3
CASSLGGGVTDTQYF
TGTGCCAGCAGTTTAGGTGGCGGGGTCACAGATACGCAGTATTTT
>few|TRBV7-3|-|TRBJ1-1
CASSPTQGSTEAFF
TGTGCCAGCAGCCCCACCCAGGGAAGCACTGAAGCTTTCTTT
>-|TRBV7-2|TRBD1|TRBJ2-1
CASSFQDRGWGEQFF
TGTGCCAGCAGCTTTCAGGACAGGGGATGGGGTGAGCAGTTCTTC
>-|TRBV2|TRBD2|TRBJ2-2
CASSVGLGYGELFF
TGTGCCAGCAGTGTGGGACTAGGATACGGGGAGCTGTTTTTT
>-|TRBV27|TRBD1|TRBJ1-4
CASSPGTGVGEKLFF
TGTGCCAGCAGTCCCGGGACAGGGGTAGGGGAAAAACTGTTTTTT
>-|TRBV6-9|TRBD1|TRBJ1-5
CASSFTGEQPQHF
TGTGCCAGCAGTTTTACAGGGGAACAGCCCCAGCATTTT
>-|TRBV11-3|TRBD2|TRBJ2-3
CASSPLAGGPTDTQYF
TGTGCCAGCAGCCCCCTAGCGGGAGGGCCGACAGATACGCAGTATTTT
>-|TRBV19|-|TRBJ2-5
CASSFGYRGQKQETQYF
TGTGCCAGTAGCTTTGGCTACCGGGGGCAAAAACAAGAGACCCAGTACTTC
>-|TRBV5-1|-|TRBJ1-2
CASSPGTKIGGYTF
TGCGCCAGCAGCCCCGGGACTAAGATCGGCGGCTACACCTTC
>-|TRBV27|-|TRBJ2-7
CASTPYDSSYEQYF
TGTGCCAGCACTCCCTATGACAGCTCCTACGAGCAGTACTTC
>-|TRBV9|TRBD1|TRBJ1-6
CASSVTGQSNSPLHF
TGTGCCAGCAGCGTAACGGGACAGAGTAATTCACCCCTCCACTTT
>few|TRBV19|TRBD1|TRBJ2-7
CATTPTGERGEQYF
TGTGCCACAACCCCGACAGGGGAAAGAGGCGAGCAGTACTTC
>-|TRBV5-6|-|TRBJ2-2
CASSSGLANTGELFF
TGTGCCAGCAGCTCGGGACTTGCGAACACCGGGGAGCTGTTTTTT
>-|TRBV7-9|-|TRBJ1-3
CASGRGNTIYF
TGTGCCAGCGGTCGAGGGAACACCATATATTTT
>-|TRBV28|-|TRBJ2-7
CASSLWGYEQYF
TGTGCCAGCAGTTTATGGGGATACGAGCAGTACTTC
>-|TRBV19|TRBD2|TRBJ2-1
CATSGLAEAQFF
TGTGCCACCTCGGGACTAGCGGAAGCGCAGTTCTTC
>-|TRBV6-5|-|TRBJ1-1
CASSYVGEAFF
TGTGCCAGCAGTTACGTGGGAGAAGCTTTCTTT
>-|TRBV5-4|TRBD2|TRBJ2-1
CASSLRAGGGYEQFF
TGTGCCAGCAGCTTAAGAGCGGGAGGCGGTTATGAGCAGTTCTTC
>-|TRBV5-1|-|TRBJ2-2
CASRAANTGELFF
TGCGCCAGCCGAGCGGCGAACACCGGGGAGCTGTTTTTT
>-|TRBV7-8|TRBD1|TRBJ1-5
CASSLLDRASNQPQHF
TGTGCCAGCAGCTTACTGGACAGGGCAAGCAATCAGCCCCAGCATTTT
>-|TRBV30|TRBD2|TRBJ2-3
CAWNLAGGVTQYF
TGTGCCTGGAACCTAGCGGGAGGTGTTACGCAGTATTTT
>-|TRBV19|-|TRBJ2-4
CASSQGPQNIQYF
TGTGCCAGTAGTCAGGGACCCCAGAACATTCAGTACTTC
>-|TRBV6-6|-|TRBJ2-3
CASSYLLDTQYF
TGTGCCAGCAGTTACTTGTTAGATACGCAGTATTTT
>-|TRBV15|-|TRBJ2-3
CATKGGAVWTDTQYF
TGTGCCACCAAGGGAGGCGCCGTGTGGACAGATACGCAGTATTTT
>-|TRBV7-2|-|TRBJ1-5
CASSLLGSNQPQHF
TGTGCCAGCAGCCTTTTGGGGTCCAATCAGCCCCAGCATTTT
>-|TRBV5-1|TRBD2|TRBJ2-1
CASSLSLGLAGGSSYNEQFF
TGCGCCAGCAGCTTATCCCTGGGACTAGCGGGGGGGAGCTCCTACAATGAGCAGTTCTTC
>-|TRBV15|-|TRBJ1-4
CATSNRVAEKLFF
TGTGCCACCAGTAACAGGGTAGCGGAAAAACTGTTTTTT
>once|TRBV28|TRBD1|TRBJ2-2
CASTETGGAVSATGELFF
TGTGCCAGCACCGAAACAGGGGGCGCAGTATCGGCCACCGGGGAGCTGTTTTTT
>-|TRBV7-2|TRBD1|TRBJ1-1
CASSTRDSQAFF
TGTGCCAGCAGCACCCGGGACAGCCAAGCTTTCTTT
>-|TRBV5-6|TRBD1|TRBJ2-1
CASQLRSGTGANEQFF
TGTGCCAGCCAGCTCCGCTCCGGGACAGGGGCCAATGAGCAGTTCTTC
>once|TRBV7-9|-|TRBJ2-5
CASSLAPRVETQYF
TGTGCCAGCAGCTTAGCCCCCAGGGTGGAGACCCAGTACTTC